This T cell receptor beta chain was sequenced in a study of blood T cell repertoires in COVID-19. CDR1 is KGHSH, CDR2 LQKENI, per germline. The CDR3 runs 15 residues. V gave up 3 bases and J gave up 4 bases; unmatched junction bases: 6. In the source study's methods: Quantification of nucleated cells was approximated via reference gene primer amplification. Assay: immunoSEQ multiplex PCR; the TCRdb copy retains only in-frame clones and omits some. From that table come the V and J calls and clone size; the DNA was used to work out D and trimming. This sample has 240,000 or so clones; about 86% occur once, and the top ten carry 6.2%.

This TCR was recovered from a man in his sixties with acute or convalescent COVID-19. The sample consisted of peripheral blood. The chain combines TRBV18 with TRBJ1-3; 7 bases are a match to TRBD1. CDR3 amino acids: CASSPPTGFGNTIYF. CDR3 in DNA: TGTGCCAGCTCACCTCCGACAGGGTTCGGAAACACCATATATTTT. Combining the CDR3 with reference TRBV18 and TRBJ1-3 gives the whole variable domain NAGVMQNPRHLVRRRGQEARLRCSPMKGHSHVYWYRQLPEEGLKFMVYLQKENIIDESGMPKERFSAEFPKEGPSILRIQQVVRGDSAAYFCASSPPTGFGNTIYFGEGSWLTVV.